These 32 T cell receptor beta chains were all obtained from the same sample, sequenced in a study of control samples from healthy donors and cancer patients. Libraries were prepared by immunoSEQ multiplex PCR; TCRdb keeps only in-frame clonotypes and omits some of them. The sample lists 350,000 to 450,000 clones, about 93% occurring once. Sequencing used PBMCs. The receptors originated from a man aged 35-49 years with head and neck cancer.

V gene TRBV19 combines with J gene TRBJ2-7; weak D call: TRBD1 (5 bases). There are 11 residues in the CDR3. Trimming removed 6 bases from V and 2 bases from J, with 5 bases in between. Germline values: CDR1 LNHDA, CDR2 SQIVND (reference sequence). CDR3 in DNA: TGTGCCAGTAGAGGGGCCTACGAGCAGTACTTC. This gives the protein CASRGAYEQYF. Based on the CDR3 plus reference TRBV19 and TRBJ2-7, the full variable domain is DGGITQSPKYLFRKEGQNVTLSCEQNLNHDAMYWYRQDPGQGLRLIYYSQIVNDFQKGDIAEGYSVSREKKESFPLTVTSAQKNPTAFYLCASRGAYEQYFGPGTRLTVT.

CDR3 sequence: CAINKDVNYGYTF. DNA of the CDR3: TGTGCCATCAATAAAGACGTAAACTATGGCTACACCTTC. J is TRBJ1-2 and V is TRBV10-3, with D unclear. The CDR3 is 13 residues long. Germline V CDR1 and CDR2: ENHRY, SYGVKD. Trimming removed 7 bases at V and 2 bases at J, with 11 bases between.

The V call is TRBV2, the J call TRBJ2-7; D might be TRBD2 (7 bases). Trimming took 5 bases from V and 3 from J, leaving 20 bases between them. Germline lookup yields CDR1 SNHLY and CDR2 FYNNEI. CDR3 size: 16 residues. CDR3 bases: TGTGCCAGCAGTTTGACGGGAGGAGGGGGTCGCTACGAGCAGTACTTC. Translated: CASSLTGGGGRYEQYF.

This rearrangement joins TRBV29-1 to TRBJ2-5; D not resolved. V lost 3 bases to trimming and J lost 8 bases, with 7 bases between them. In germline, CDR1 is SQVTM, CDR2 ANQGSEA. CDR3 length: 10 amino acids. CDR3 bases: TGCAGCGTTGAGTTAGAAACCCAGTACTTC. Translated: CSVELETQYF.

The chain has TRBV11-2 and TRBJ2-3, with 10 bases aligning to TRBD2. The V and J ends lost 1 base and 6 bases, in that order; junction bases with no gene match: 4. The CDR3 is 15 residues long. Per the germline V gene, CDR1 is SGHAT and CDR2 is FQNNGV. CDR3 region: CASSLALAGVDTQYF. As DNA, the CDR3 is TGTGCCAGCAGCTTAGCGCTAGCGGGAGTGGATACGCAGTATTTT.

As to this clone: The same CDR3 also results from other DNA sequences found in this sample. The V call is TRBV6-6, the J call TRBJ2-7; the D gene is possibly TRBD2 (5 bases). The CDR3 length is 13 residues. The V gene's germline CDR1 is MNHNY and CDR2 SVGAGI (reference sequence). V shed 2 bases and J shed 1 base, with 6 bases lying between them. The chain's CDR3 is CASSYPGSYEQYF. In DNA, the CDR3 is TGTGCCAGCAGTTACCCGGGGTCCTACGAGCAGTACTTC.

The chain has TRBV15 and TRBJ2-3, with TRBD2 matching 13 bases. CDR1 is LNHNV, CDR2 YYDKDF, per germline (reference sequence). The CDR3 length is 18 residues. With 1 base clipped from V and 4 bases from J, the junction kept 8 bases outside the gene matches. For the CDR3, the DNA is TGTGCCACCAGCAGAGCCGGGACTAGCGGGATAGGGTCAGATACGCAGTATTTT. As protein: CATSRAGTSGIGSDTQYF.

This clone was picked up a small number of times. V gene TRBV19 combines with J gene TRBJ2-3, with TRBD1 identical over 11 bases. V shed 3 bases and J 6 bases; nucleotides not matched to a gene: 5. The CDR3 extends over 15 amino acids. The germline V gene encodes CDR1 LNHDA and CDR2 SQIVND (reference sequence). The CDR3 reads CASSMWTGGSDTQYF. The CDR3 DNA reads TGTGCCAGTAGTATGTGGACAGGGGGCTCGGATACGCAGTATTTT.

This clone was seen more than once but under ten times. CDR3 sequence reads: CASSQSGGANVLTF. In nucleotides, the CDR3 is TGTGCCAGCAGTCAATCCGGTGGGGCCAACGTCCTGACTTTC. J is TRBJ2-6 and V is TRBV7-3; D not certain. Between the trimmed V and J ends, which lost 6 bases and 3 bases, there was a span of 9 bases. Germline CDR1 SGHTA, CDR2 FQGTGA. The CDR3 runs 14 residues. The whole variable domain, filled in from reference TRBV7-3 and TRBJ2-6, reads GAGVSQTPSNKVTEKGKYVELRCDPISGHTALYWYRQSLGQGPEFLIYFQGTGAADDSGLPNDRFFAVRPEGSVSTLKIQRTERGDSAVYLCASSQSGGANVLTFGAGSRLTVL.

The chain joins TRBV4-2 to TRBJ1-4; a possible D gene is TRBD1 (5 bases). CDR1 LGHNA and CDR2 YNFKEQ come from the germline V gene. This CDR3 region has 15 residues. V shed 4 bases and J shed 4 bases, with 13 bases lying between them. CDR3 region: CASSRSGGVNEKLFF. CDR3 sequence (DNA): TGTGCCAGCAGCCGTTCCGGGGGAGTTAATGAAAAACTGTTTTTT.

The chain joins TRBV11-3 to TRBJ2-3; 7 bases agree with TRBD2. Germline V lookup: CDR1 SGHNT, CDR2 YENEEA. The V gene end was trimmed by 5 bases and the J gene end by 2 bases; junction bases not matched to a gene: 7. This CDR3 comprises 15 residues. The CDR3 is CASSPGLPVTDTQYF. CDR3 coding DNA: TGTGCCAGCAGCCCGGGACTACCGGTCACAGATACGCAGTATTTT.

J is TRBJ1-5 and V is TRBV19, with D unresolved. Trimming cost V 5 bases and J 1 base, with 12 bases left between them. CDR3 size: 15 residues. CDR1 is LNHDA and CDR2 is SQIVND in the germline V gene (reference sequence). The DNA of the CDR3 is TGTGCCAGTAGTCTTTGGGGTACAAGCAATCAGCCCCAGCATTTT. This sequence encodes CASSLWGTSNQPQHF. Full variable domain (remainder filled in from reference TRBV19 and TRBJ1-5): DGGITQSPKYLFRKEGQNVTLSCEQNLNHDAMYWYRQDPGQGLRLIYYSQIVNDFQKGDIAEGYSVSREKKESFPLTVTSAQKNPTAFYLCASSLWGTSNQPQHFGDGTRLSIL.

The chain links TRBV3-1 (or the pseudogene TRBV3-2) to TRBJ2-4; D might be TRBD2 (7 bases). The germline V gene encodes CDR1 LGHDT and CDR2 YNNKEL (reference sequence). V lost 3 bases to trimming and J lost 3 bases, with 12 bases between them. This CDR3 is 15 amino acids long. The CDR3 DNA follows: TGTGCCAGCAGCCAGGTAGGGGGGGTCAAAAACATTCAGTACTTC. This translates into CASSQVGGVKNIQYF.

The V and J genes are TRBV28 and TRBJ1-2, with 11 bases lining up with TRBD1. After removal of 7 bases from V and 2 bases from J, the junction contained 15 bases not matched to a gene. The CDR3 length is 18 residues. The germline gives CDR1 MDHEN, CDR2 SYDVKM. In DNA, the CDR3 is TGTGCCAGCACCTTCCTTGGACAGGGGGCTACCACGAACTATGGCTACACCTTC. This codes for CASTFLGQGATTNYGYTF.

In this sample, this clone turned up a few times. This sequence joins TRBV28 and TRBJ1-5; no firm D call. This CDR3 region has 14 residues. The germline CDR1 and CDR2 sequences are MDHEN and SYDVKM. V was clipped by 5 bases and J by 4 bases, with 12 bases between them. The CDR3: CASSLATINQPQHF. The CDR3 nucleotides read TGTGCCAGCAGTCTCGCCACCATAAATCAGCCCCAGCATTTT.

The V gene is TRBV6-2 or TRBV6-3, the J gene TRBJ2-2; D is undetermined. V dropped 2 bases and J dropped 4 bases, with 23 bases sitting between them. The CDR3 extends over 19 amino acids. CDR1 and CDR2 (germline): MNHEY, SVGEGT. The CDR3 is CASSYPVRSTLGITGELFF. The CDR3 DNA is TGTGCCAGCAGTTACCCGGTGAGATCTACCCTCGGTATCACCGGGGAGCTGTTTTTT.

The chain recombines TRBV18 with TRBJ1-6; D gene uncertain. V lost 3 bases and J lost 0, with 9 bases in between. The germline CDR1 and CDR2 sequences are KGHSH and LQKENI. The CDR3 sequence is 16 residues long. The CDR3 loop reads CASSPEQSSYNSPLHF. For the CDR3, the DNA is TGTGCCAGCTCACCTGAACAGAGCTCCTATAATTCACCCCTCCACTTT.

This chain links TRBV27 with TRBJ2-7, with D possibly being TRBD2 (5 bases). Trimming shortened V by 4 bases and J by 0 bases, and 13 bases separated the two germline ends. The CDR3 consists of 15 residues. In germline, CDR1 is MNHEY, CDR2 SMNVEV (reference sequence). As DNA, the CDR3 is TGTGCCAGCAGTTACTCCCTTCGGGACTCCTACGAGCAGTACTTC. This encodes CASSYSLRDSYEQYF.

This clone was counted between two and nine times. V is TRBV19 and J is TRBJ1-5; TRBD1 matches at 8 bases. The CDR3 extends over 14 amino acids. CDR1 LNHDA and CDR2 SQIVND come from the germline V gene (reference sequence). V was clipped by 6 bases and J by 4 bases; unmatched bases: 5. The CDR3 is CASSHDRGNQPQHF. The CDR3 coding sequence is TGTGCCAGTAGCCACGACAGGGGAAATCAGCCCCAGCATTTT.

The J gene is TRBJ1-6, the V gene TRBV14; perhaps TRBD1 as D (5 bases). Per germline, CDR1 SGHDN and CDR2 FVKESK. The CDR3 consists of 14 residues. The V and J ends lost 2 bases and 9 bases respectively, with 11 bases between them. The CDR3 loop reads CASSQSGGSSPLHF. The CDR3 region has the DNA TGTGCCAGCAGCCAATCCGGGGGGAGTTCACCCCTCCACTTT.

The CDR3 here is CASSMDTGTSGKDTQYF. The DNA of the CDR3 is TGTGCCAGTAGTATGGATACCGGGACTAGTGGGAAAGATACGCAGTATTTT. The chain couples TRBV19 to TRBJ2-3, with 8 positions matching TRBD2. Germline V gene data show CDR1 as LNHDA and CDR2 as SQIVND (reference sequence). The CDR3 loop spans 17 amino acids. Trimming took 3 bases from V and 5 from J; bases not matched to a gene: 13.

This chain joins TRBV28 and TRBJ1-4; no firm D call. Trimming stripped 10 bases from V and 5 bases from J, with 11 bases between. The CDR3 consists of 12 residues. CDR1 and CDR2 from the germline V gene are MDHEN and SYDVKM. Here the CDR3 DNA reads TGTGCCACTCGTACGGGGAATGAAAAACTGTTTTTT. Protein product: CATRTGNEKLFF. Full variable domain (remainder filled in from reference TRBV28 and TRBJ1-4): DVKVTQSSRYLVKRTGEKVFLECVQDMDHENMFWYRQDPGLGLRLIYFSYDVKMKEKGDIPEGYSVSREKKERFSLILESASTNQTSMYLCATRTGNEKLFFGSGTQLSVL.

The chain employs TRBV24-1 and TRBJ2-3; D is unclear. This CDR3 has 11 amino acids. CDR1 and CDR2 from the germline V gene are KGHDR and SFDVKD. V shed 10 bases and J shed 2 bases, with 6 bases lying between them. CDR3 in amino acids: CATTYTDTQYF. In DNA, the CDR3 is TGTGCCACAACGTACACAGATACGCAGTATTTT.

The chain recombines TRBV5-1 with TRBJ2-2, with unresolved D. Trimming stripped 2 bases from V and 4 bases from J, with 9 bases between. Germline CDR1 is SGHRS and CDR2 is YFSETQ. The CDR3 is 14 residues long. This CDR3 is CASSFSDLTGELFF. The CDR3 bases are TGCGCCAGCAGCTTTTCAGATCTCACCGGGGAGCTGTTTTTT.

V gene TRBV28 combines with J gene TRBJ2-2, with a tentative D call TRBD1 (6 bases). With 8 bases removed from V and 5 bases from J, the gap between germline ends came to 12 bases. The CDR3 has 13 amino acids. In germline, CDR1 is MDHEN, CDR2 SYDVKM. The CDR3 is CASVSGVTGELFF. CDR3 nucleotide sequence: TGTGCCAGCGTTTCAGGGGTAACCGGGGAGCTGTTTTTT.

CDR3 sequence: CASSLLRSTDTQYF. The CDR3 region has the DNA TGTGCCAGCAGTTTATTACGGTCCACAGATACGCAGTATTTT. This chain links TRBV28 with TRBJ2-3; D is uncertain. V lost 1 base, J lost 2 bases, and 7 bases lay in between. The germline CDR1 and CDR2 sequences are MDHEN and SYDVKM. The CDR3 extends over 14 amino acids. Looking up the rest from reference TRBV28 and TRBJ2-3 gives the full variable domain: DVKVTQSSRYLVKRTGEKVFLECVQDMDHENMFWYRQDPGLGLRLIYFSYDVKMKEKGDIPEGYSVSREKKERFSLILESASTNQTSMYLCASSLLRSTDTQYFGPGTRLTVL.

The chain is built from TRBV18 and TRBJ2-5, with 8 bases that match TRBD2. Germline V CDR1 and CDR2: KGHSH, LQKENI. J lost 5 bases, V lost 0 bases, and 2 bases had no gene match. The CDR3 sequence is 14 residues long. This chain's CDR3 is CASSPPTGGETQYF. CDR3 in DNA: TGTGCCAGCTCACCACCGACGGGGGGGGAGACCCAGTACTTC.

This chain joins TRBV19 and TRBJ2-3; possible D gene TRBD2, 6 bases. Germline V CDR1 and CDR2: LNHDA, SQIVND (reference sequence). V lost 3 bases to trimming and J lost 1 base, with 11 bases between them. This CDR3 comprises 15 residues. CDR3 in DNA: TGTGCCAGTAGTATGAGGAGGGACCGCACAGATACGCAGTATTTT. This sequence encodes CASSMRRDRTDTQYF.

The chain links TRBV29-1 to TRBJ2-2; D uncertain. The CDR3 sequence is 16 residues long. The germline CDR1 and CDR2 sequences are SQVTM and ANQGSEA. Trimming removed 1 base from V and 2 bases from J, with 14 bases in between. CDR3 protein: CSVEGVRAANTGELFF. The CDR3 region has the DNA TGCAGCGTTGAAGGAGTTAGGGCAGCCAACACCGGGGAGCTGTTTTTT.

The chain joins TRBV5-1 to TRBJ1-4; perhaps TRBD1 as D (5 bases). V was shortened by 4 bases and J by 8 bases, with 27 bases between the two germline ends. There are 18 residues in the CDR3. The germline gives CDR1 SGHRS, CDR2 YFSETQ. As DNA, the CDR3 is TGCGCCAGCAGCGTCGGAGTAGGAGGCCCCGGGGCACGGGAAAAACTGTTTTTT. Residues: CASSVGVGGPGAREKLFF. The full variable domain, with the rest looked up from reference TRBV5-1 and TRBJ1-4, is KAGVTQTPRYLIKTRGQQVTLSCSPISGHRSVSWYQQTPGQGLQFLFEYFSETQRNKGNFPGRFSGRQFSNSRSEMNVSTLELGDSALYLCASSVGVGGPGAREKLFFGSGTQLSVL.

The chain links TRBV11-2 to TRBJ2-7, with a tentative D call TRBD2 (5 bases). CDR1 is SGHAT, CDR2 FQNNGV, per germline. Trimming took off 1 base at V and 3 bases at J, with 7 bases between the two ends. This CDR3 contains 13 residues. The CDR3 region has the DNA TGTGCCAGCAGCTTAGGAGGGAACTACGAGCAGTACTTC. Translated: CASSLGGNYEQYF.

V and J are TRBV5-1 and TRBJ1-1; unclear D gene. The CDR3 loop spans 14 amino acids. The germline gives CDR1 SGHRS, CDR2 YFSETQ. V gave up 0 bases and J gave up 0 bases, with 6 bases separating them. CDR3 amino acids: CASSLDTVNTEAFF. CDR3 nucleotides: TGCGCCAGCAGCTTGGACACCGTGAACACTGAAGCTTTCTTT. The whole variable domain, remainder taken from reference TRBV5-1 and TRBJ1-1, is KAGVTQTPRYLIKTRGQQVTLSCSPISGHRSVSWYQQTPGQGLQFLFEYFSETQRNKGNFPGRFSGRQFSNSRSEMNVSTLELGDSALYLCASSLDTVNTEAFFGQGTRLTVV.